Included here is one T cell receptor (beta chain) sequence, with context. Under the authors' procedure: The assay estimated nucleated cells by amplifying reference gene primers. Repertoires were generated with immunoSEQ multiplex PCR, while TCRdb's copy carries only in-frame clones and drops some. That table supplies the V and J calls and clone size; D and trimming were determined from the DNA. The sample has roughly 260,000 clones; 90% to 95% are singletons. The V gene end was trimmed by 4 bases and the J gene end by 5 bases; junction bases not matched to a gene: 5. CDR1 is SGHDT, CDR2 YYEEEE, per germline. This CDR3 comprises 14 residues. The data were obtained in a study of blood T cell repertoires in COVID-19.

V gene TRBV5-6 combines with J gene TRBJ2-1, with TRBD2 identical over 8 bases. The source is a human donor in a cohort exposed to, infected with or recovered from COVID-19 (not recorded which). The donor label of this sample is uncertain. Input material: PBMCs or T cells enriched from blood (not recorded which). Written as DNA, the CDR3 is TGTGCCAGCAGCCTCAGCGGGGGTCACAATGAGCAGTTCTTC. This sequence encodes CASSLSGGHNEQFF. Full variable domain (remainder filled in from reference TRBV5-6 and TRBJ2-1): DAGVTQSPTHLIKTRGQQVTLRCSPKSGHDTVSWYQQALGQGPQFIFQYYEEEERQRGNFPDRFSGHQFPNYSSELNVNALLLGDSALYLCASSLSGGHNEQFFGPGTRLTVL.